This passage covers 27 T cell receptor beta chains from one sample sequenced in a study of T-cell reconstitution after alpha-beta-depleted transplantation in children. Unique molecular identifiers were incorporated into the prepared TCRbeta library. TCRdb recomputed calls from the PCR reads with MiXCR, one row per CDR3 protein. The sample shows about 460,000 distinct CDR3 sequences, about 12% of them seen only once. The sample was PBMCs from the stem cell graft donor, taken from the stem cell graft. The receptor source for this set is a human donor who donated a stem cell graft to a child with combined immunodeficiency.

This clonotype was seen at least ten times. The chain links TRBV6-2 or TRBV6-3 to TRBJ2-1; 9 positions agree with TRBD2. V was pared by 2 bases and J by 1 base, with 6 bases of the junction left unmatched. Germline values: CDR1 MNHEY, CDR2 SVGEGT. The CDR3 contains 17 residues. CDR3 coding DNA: TGTGCCAGCAGTTACACACAAACTAGCGGGTCCTACAATGAGCAGTTCTTC. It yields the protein CASSYTQTSGSYNEQFF.

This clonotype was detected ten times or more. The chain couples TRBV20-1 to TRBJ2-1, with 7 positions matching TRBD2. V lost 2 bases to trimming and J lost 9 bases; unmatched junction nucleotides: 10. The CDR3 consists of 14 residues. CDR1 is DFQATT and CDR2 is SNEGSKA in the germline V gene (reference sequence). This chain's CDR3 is CSARTGGWEGEQFF. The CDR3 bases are TGCAGTGCTAGAACGGGGGGTTGGGAGGGTGAGCAGTTCTTC.

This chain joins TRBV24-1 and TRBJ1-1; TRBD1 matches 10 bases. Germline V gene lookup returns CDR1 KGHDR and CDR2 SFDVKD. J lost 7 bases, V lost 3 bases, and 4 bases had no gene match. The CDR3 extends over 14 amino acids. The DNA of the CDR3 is TGTGCCACCAGTGATCCGGACAGGGGGAATGAAGCTTTCTTT. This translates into CATSDPDRGNEAFF.

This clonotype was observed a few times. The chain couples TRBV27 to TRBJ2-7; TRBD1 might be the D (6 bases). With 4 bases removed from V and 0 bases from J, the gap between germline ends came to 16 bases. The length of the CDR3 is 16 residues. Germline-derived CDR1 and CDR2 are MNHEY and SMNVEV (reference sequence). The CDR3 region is CASSSRQDAYSYEQYF. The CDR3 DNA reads TGTGCCAGCAGTTCCCGACAGGACGCCTACTCCTACGAGCAGTACTTC.

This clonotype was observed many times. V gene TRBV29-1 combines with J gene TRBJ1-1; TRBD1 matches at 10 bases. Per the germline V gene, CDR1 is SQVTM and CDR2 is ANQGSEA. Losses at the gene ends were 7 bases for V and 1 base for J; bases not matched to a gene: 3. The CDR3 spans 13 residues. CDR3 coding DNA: TGCAGCGCGCGGACAGGGGGGAACACTGAAGCTTTCTTT. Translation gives CSARTGGNTEAFF. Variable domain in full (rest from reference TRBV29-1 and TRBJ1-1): SAVISQKPSRDICQRGTSLTIQCQVDSQVTMMFWYRQQPGQSLTLIATANQGSEATYESGFVIDKFPISRPNLTFSTLTVSNMSPEDSSIYLCSARTGGNTEAFFGQGTRLTVV.

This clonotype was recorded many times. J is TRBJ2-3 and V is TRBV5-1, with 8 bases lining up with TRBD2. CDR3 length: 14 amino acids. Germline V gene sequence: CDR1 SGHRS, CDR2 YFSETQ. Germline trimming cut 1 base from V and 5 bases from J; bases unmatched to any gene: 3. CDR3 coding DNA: TGCGCCAGCAGCTTGACGGCGGGAGGAGATACGCAGTATTTT. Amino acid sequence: CASSLTAGGDTQYF.

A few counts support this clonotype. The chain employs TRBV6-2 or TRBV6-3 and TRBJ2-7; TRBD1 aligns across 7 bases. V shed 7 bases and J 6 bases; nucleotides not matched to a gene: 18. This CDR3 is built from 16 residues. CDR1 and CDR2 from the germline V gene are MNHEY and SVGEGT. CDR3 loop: CASNHLTKRGRFEQYF. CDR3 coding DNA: TGTGCCAGCAACCACCTCACGAAGAGGGGGCGGTTCGAGCAGTACTTC.

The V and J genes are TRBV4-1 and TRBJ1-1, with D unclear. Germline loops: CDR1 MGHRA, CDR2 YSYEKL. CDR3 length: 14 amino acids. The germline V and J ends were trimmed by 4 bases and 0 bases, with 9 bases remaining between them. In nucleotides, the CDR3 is TGCGCCAGCAGCCTCGGACCCCTGAACACTGAAGCTTTCTTT. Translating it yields CASSLGPLNTEAFF.

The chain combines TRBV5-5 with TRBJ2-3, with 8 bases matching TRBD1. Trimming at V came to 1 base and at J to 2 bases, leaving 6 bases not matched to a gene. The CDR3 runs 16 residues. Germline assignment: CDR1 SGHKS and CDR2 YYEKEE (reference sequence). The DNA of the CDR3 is TGTGCCAGCAGCTTGCCGACAGGGGTCAACACAGATACGCAGTATTTT. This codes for CASSLPTGVNTDTQYF. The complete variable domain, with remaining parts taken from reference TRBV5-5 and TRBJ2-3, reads DAGVTQSPTHLIKTRGQQVTLRCSPISGHKSVSWYQQVLGQGPQFIFQYYEKEERGRGNFPDRFSARQFPNYSSELNVNALLLGDSALYLCASSLPTGVNTDTQYFGPGTRLTVL.

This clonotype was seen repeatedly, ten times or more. Here the CDR3 DNA reads TGTGCCACCAGCGGCCAGGTGAGAAATCAGCCCCAGCATTTT. Amino acid sequence: CATSGQVRNQPQHF. The rearrangement uses TRBV15 and TRBJ1-5; D is unresolved. The CDR3 covers 14 residues. The V gene's germline CDR1 is LNHNV and CDR2 YYDKDF (reference sequence). V lost 5 bases and J lost 4, with 12 bases in between.

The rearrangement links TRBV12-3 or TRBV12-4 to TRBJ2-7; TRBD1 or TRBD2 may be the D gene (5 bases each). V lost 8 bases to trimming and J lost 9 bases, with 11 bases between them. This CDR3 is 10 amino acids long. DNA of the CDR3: TGTGCCAGCGGACAACTAGGGCAGTACTTC. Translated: CASGQLGQYF.

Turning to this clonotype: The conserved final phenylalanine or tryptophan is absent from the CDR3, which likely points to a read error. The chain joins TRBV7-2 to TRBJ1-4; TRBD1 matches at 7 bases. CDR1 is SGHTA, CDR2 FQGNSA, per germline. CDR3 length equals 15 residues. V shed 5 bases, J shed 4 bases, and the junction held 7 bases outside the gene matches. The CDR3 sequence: CASSLAGTVNEKLFY. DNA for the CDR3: TGTGCCAGCAGCCTCGCCGGGACAGTTAATGAAAAACTGTTTTAT.

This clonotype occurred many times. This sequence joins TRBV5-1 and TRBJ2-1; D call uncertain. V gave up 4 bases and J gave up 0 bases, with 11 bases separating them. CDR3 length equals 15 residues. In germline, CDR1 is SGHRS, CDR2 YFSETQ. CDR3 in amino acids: CASSQEVGSYNEQFF. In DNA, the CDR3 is TGCGCCAGCAGCCAAGAGGTGGGCTCCTACAATGAGCAGTTCTTC.

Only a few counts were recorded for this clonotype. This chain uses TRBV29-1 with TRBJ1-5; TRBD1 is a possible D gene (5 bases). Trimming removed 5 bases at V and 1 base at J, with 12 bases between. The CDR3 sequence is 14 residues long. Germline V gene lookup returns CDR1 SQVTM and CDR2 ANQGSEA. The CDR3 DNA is TGCAGCGTTTCAAGGGGCCAGAGCAATCAGCCCCAGCATTTT. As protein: CSVSRGQSNQPQHF.

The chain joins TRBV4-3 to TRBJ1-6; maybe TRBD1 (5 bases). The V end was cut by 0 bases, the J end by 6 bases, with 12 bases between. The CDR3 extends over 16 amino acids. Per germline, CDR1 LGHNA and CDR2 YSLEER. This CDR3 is CASSQDMNRPNSPLHF. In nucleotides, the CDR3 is TGCGCCAGCAGCCAAGATATGAACAGGCCTAATTCACCCCTCCACTTT.

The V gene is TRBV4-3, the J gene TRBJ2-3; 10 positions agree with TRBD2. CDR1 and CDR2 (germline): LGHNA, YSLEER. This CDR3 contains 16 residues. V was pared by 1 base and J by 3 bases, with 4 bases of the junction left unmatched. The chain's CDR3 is CASSQASGSFTDTQYF. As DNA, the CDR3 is TGCGCCAGCAGCCAAGCTAGCGGGAGTTTTACAGATACGCAGTATTTT.

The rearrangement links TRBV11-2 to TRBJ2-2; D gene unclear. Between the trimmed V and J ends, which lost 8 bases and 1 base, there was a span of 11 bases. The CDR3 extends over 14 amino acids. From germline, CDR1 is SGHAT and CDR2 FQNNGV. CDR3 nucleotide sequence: TGTGCCAGCGGCGAGAGGAGGAACACCGGGGAGCTGTTTTTT. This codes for CASGERRNTGELFF.

The CDR3 DNA reads TGTGCCAGCGAAGACAGTTACAATGAGCAGTTCTTC. Translation gives CASEDSYNEQFF. This rearrangement joins TRBV2 to TRBJ2-1, with D perhaps matching TRBD1 (5 bases). Germline values: CDR1 SNHLY, CDR2 FYNNEI. The CDR3 contains 12 residues. V lost 8 bases and J lost 4, with 9 bases in between.

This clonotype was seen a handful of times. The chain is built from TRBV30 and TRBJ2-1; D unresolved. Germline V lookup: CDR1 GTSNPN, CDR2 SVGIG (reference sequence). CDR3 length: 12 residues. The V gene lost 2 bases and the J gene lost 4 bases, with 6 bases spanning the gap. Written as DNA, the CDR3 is TGTGCCTGGAGTAAAACATACAATGAGCAGTTCTTC. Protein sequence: CAWSKTYNEQFF.

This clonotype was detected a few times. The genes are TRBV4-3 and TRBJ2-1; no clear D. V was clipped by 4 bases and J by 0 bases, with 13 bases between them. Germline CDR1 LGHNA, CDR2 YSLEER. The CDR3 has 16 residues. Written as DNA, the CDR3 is TGCGCCAGCAGCCCAGATACAGAGAGCTCCTACAATGAGCAGTTCTTC. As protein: CASSPDTESSYNEQFF.

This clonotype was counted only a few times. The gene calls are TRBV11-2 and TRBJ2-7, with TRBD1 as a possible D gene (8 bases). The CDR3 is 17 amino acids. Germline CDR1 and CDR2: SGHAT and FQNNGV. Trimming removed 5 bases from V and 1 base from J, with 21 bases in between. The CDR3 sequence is CASSPGQGMGGSYEQYF. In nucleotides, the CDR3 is TGTGCCAGCAGCCCCGGACAGGGTATGGGAGGGTCCTACGAGCAGTACTTC.

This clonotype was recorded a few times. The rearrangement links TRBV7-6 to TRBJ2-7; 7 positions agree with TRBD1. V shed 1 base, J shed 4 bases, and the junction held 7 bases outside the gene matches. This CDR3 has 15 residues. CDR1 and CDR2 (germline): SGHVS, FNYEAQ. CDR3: CASSLVGTAGYEQYF. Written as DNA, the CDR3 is TGTGCCAGCAGCTTAGTAGGGACAGCAGGATACGAGCAGTACTTC.

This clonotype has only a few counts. CDR3 nucleotides: TGTGCCAGCAGCCCGATACAGGGGAACACTGAAGCTTTCTTT. Its protein is CASSPIQGNTEAFF. The chain combines TRBV3-1 with TRBJ1-1, with D possibly TRBD1 on 6 matching bases. From germline, CDR1 is LGHDT and CDR2 YNNKEL (reference sequence). V shed 4 bases and J shed 1 base, with 10 bases lying between them. The CDR3 is made up of 14 amino acids. The full variable domain, completed using reference TRBV3-1 and TRBJ1-1, is DTAVSQTPKYLVTQMGNDKSIKCEQNLGHDTMYWYKQDSKKFLKIMFSYNNKELIINETVPNRFSPKSPDKAHLNLHINSLELGDSAVYFCASSPIQGNTEAFFGQGTRLTVV.

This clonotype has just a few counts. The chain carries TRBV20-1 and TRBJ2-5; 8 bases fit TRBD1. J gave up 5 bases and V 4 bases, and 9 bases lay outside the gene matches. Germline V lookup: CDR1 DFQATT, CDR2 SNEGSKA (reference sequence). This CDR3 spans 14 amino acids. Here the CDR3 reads CSANSNRGEETQYF. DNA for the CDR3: TGCAGTGCTAATTCGAACAGGGGGGAGGAGACCCAGTACTTC.

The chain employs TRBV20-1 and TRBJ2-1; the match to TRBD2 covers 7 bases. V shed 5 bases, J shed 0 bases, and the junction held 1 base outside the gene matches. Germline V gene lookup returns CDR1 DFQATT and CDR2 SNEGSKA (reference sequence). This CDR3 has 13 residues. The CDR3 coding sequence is TGCAGTGCTGCTAGCGGCTCCTACAATGAGCAGTTCTTC. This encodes CSAASGSYNEQFF.

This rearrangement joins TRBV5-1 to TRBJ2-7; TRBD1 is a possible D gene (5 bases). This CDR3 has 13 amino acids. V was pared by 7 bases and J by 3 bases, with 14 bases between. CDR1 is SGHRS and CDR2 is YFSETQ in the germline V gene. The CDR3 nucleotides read TGCGCCAGCCGACAGCTCTTGGGCTACGAGCAGTACTTC. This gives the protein CASRQLLGYEQYF.

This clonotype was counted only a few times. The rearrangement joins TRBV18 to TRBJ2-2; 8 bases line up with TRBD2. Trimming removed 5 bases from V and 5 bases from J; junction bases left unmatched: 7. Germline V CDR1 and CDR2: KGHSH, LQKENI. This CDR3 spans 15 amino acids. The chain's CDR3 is CASSSPGLGTGELFF. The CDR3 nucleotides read TGTGCCAGCTCATCGCCGGGACTAGGGACCGGGGAGCTGTTTTTT.